This TCR beta chain was sequenced in a study of CD8 T cells in Susac syndrome. General observations from the study: Total CD8+ repertoires held around 16 Susac-specific public clones, while CD8+ TEMRA repertoires held several.

RNA was extracted with the RNeasy kit, and a quantity of about 0.45 to 1 ug was reverse transcribed using random hexamers. TCRdb analysed the immunoSEQ multiplex PCR reads with MiXCR anew, one entry per CDR3 protein. The table shows tens of thousands of distinct CDR3 sequences, with over 90% occurring only once. As regards this clonotype: Its target is unknown.

Per the germline V gene, CDR1 is LNHDA and CDR2 is SQIVND (reference sequence). Trimming stripped 2 bases from V and 0 bases from J, with 11 bases between. The CDR3 is 16 amino acids. This sequence was found in a human donor with Susac syndrome. Source material: CD8+ T cells from PBMCs. The chain joins TRBV19 to TRBJ2-1; D is possibly TRBD1 or TRBD2 (5 bases each). The chain's CDR3 is CASSISGRNSYNEQFF. CDR3 bases: TGTGCCAGTAGTATATCGGGACGAAACTCCTACAATGAGCAGTTCTTC.